This T cell receptor (beta chain) comes out of a study of blood T cell repertoires in COVID-19. V lost 1 base, J lost 0 bases, and 20 bases lay in between. The CDR3 covers 19 residues. Germline lookup yields CDR1 SGHTS and CDR2 YDEGEE. Profiled with immunoSEQ multiplex PCR; TCRdb holds only in-frame clones, not every one. This table has fewer than 200,000 clones, around 85% appearing once. The sample was peripheral blood. The receptor's source is a man between 65 and 79 years old with active or convalescent COVID-19. The V and J genes are TRBV5-8 and TRBJ1-5, with a possible D match to TRBD1 (5 bases). The CDR3 region is CASSLRGSGALYSNQPQHF. Written as DNA, the CDR3 is TGTGCCAGCAGCTTGCGGGGGTCTGGGGCACTATATAGCAATCAGCCCCAGCATTTT. The variable domain in full, completed from reference TRBV5-8 and TRBJ1-5, reads EAGVTQSPTHLIKTRGQQATLRCSPISGHTSVYWYQQALGLGLQFLLWYDEGEERNRGNFPPRFSGRQFPNYSSELNVNALELEDSALYLCASSLRGSGALYSNQPQHFGDGTRLSIL.